The clone carrying this T cell receptor (beta chain) came up once. Antigen specificity is unknown. The sample comes from a study of a mutant IDH1 vaccine in newly diagnosed glioma. Study-level background: Most patients had radiochemotherapy with temozolomide before enrollment; others had one alone.

Time point indicated: week 35, safety follow-up. Topical imiquimod was applied with each vaccine dose, which held 300 ug of mutant IDH1 20-mer peptide. The patients received vaccinations eight times, in weeks 1, 3, 5, 7, 11, 15, 19 and 23. Each donor presented with a new WHO grade 3 or 4 astrocytoma that tested IDH1-mutant and showed ATRX loss. The data were produced by immunoSEQ multiplex PCR, yet TCRdb's version contains in-frame clones alone and is incomplete. This sample has 35,000 to 50,000 clones, with 83% found just once. The CDR3 length is 14 residues. J gave up 5 bases and V 7 bases, and 10 bases lay outside the gene matches. Per the germline V gene, CDR1 is SGHRS and CDR2 is YFSETQ.

The specimen was PBMCs, collected from a glioma patient whose treatment included an IDH1 peptide vaccine. The rearrangement joins TRBV5-1 to TRBJ2-7, with 9 bases identical to TRBD2. This receptor was obtained from a woman between 50 and 59 years old with glioma. The CDR3 DNA reads as TGCGCCAGCGGCTACATGGGGACTAGCCACGAGCAGTACTTC. Residues: CASGYMGTSHEQYF. Full variable domain (missing parts from reference TRBV5-1 and TRBJ2-7): KAGVTQTPRYLIKTRGQQVTLSCSPISGHRSVSWYQQTPGQGLQFLFEYFSETQRNKGNFPGRFSGRQFSNSRSEMNVSTLELGDSALYLCASGYMGTSHEQYFGPGTRLTVT.